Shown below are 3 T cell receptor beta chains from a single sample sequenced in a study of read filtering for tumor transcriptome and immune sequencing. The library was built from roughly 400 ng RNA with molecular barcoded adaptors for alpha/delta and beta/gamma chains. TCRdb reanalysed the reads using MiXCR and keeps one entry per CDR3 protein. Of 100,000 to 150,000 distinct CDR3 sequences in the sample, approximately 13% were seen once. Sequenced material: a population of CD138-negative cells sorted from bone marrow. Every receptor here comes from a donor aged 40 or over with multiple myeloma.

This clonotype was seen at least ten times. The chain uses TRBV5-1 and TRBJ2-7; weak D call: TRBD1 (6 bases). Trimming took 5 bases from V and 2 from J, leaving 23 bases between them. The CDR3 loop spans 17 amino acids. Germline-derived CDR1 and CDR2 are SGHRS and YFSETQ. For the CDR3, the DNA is TGCGCCAGCAGTTCGGGTCAAACCGGGACAAACACCTACGAGCAGTACTTC. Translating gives CASSSGQTGTNTYEQYF.

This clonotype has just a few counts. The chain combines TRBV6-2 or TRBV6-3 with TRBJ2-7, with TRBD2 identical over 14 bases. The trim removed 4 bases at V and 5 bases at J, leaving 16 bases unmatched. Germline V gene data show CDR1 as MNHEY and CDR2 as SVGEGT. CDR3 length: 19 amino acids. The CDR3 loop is CASSFEFPGLAGVFDEQYF. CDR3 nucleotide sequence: TGTGCCAGCAGTTTCGAATTTCCGGGACTAGCGGGAGTGTTCGACGAGCAGTACTTC.

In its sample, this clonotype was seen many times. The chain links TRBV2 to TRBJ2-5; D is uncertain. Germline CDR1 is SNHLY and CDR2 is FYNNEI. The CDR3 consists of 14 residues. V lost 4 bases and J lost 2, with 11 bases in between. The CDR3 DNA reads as TGTGCCAGCAGTGTCCCGTTGGGACAAGAGACCCAGTACTTC. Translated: CASSVPLGQETQYF.